These 26 T cell receptor beta chains came from one sample sequenced in a study of blood T cell repertoires in COVID-19. Profiling relied on immunoSEQ multiplex PCR, and the TCRdb table lists in-frame clones only, not all of them. Of about 220,000 clones in the sample, more than 75% were seen once. The sequencing sample was made of peripheral blood. The receptor source for this set is a human donor in a cohort sampled during active COVID-19.

This clone was detected only a few times. The chain recombines TRBV5-4 with TRBJ1-4; 8 bases match TRBD1. Germline trimming cut 4 bases from V and 0 bases from J; bases unmatched to any gene: 5. From germline, CDR1 is SGHNT and CDR2 YYREEE (reference sequence). The CDR3 spans 16 residues. CDR3 nucleotides: TGTGCCAGCAGCCGAGGACAGGGAGCAACTAATGAAAAACTGTTTTTT. Its protein is CASSRGQGATNEKLFF.

A word on this clone: Other DNA sequences of this sample code for an identical CDR3. V usage is TRBV9 and J usage is TRBJ2-1; unclear D gene. Germline V lookup: CDR1 SGDLS, CDR2 YYNGEE. The CDR3 has 14 residues. Trimming left V 0 bases short and J 2 bases short, with 6 bases between. In DNA form, the CDR3 reads TGTGCCAGCAGCGTAGCCAGTACCTACAATGAGCAGTTCTTC. This encodes CASSVASTYNEQFF.

Here the CDR3 reads CAISPGLEGNQPQHF. The CDR3 DNA reads as TGTGCCATCAGCCCCGGTCTGGAGGGCAATCAGCCCCAGCATTTT. The chain carries TRBV10-3 and TRBJ1-5, with unresolved D. V dropped 6 bases and J dropped 2 bases, with 14 bases sitting between them. The CDR3 has 15 amino acids. Germline loops: CDR1 ENHRY, CDR2 SYGVKD.

This chain links TRBV5-4 with TRBJ1-1; unclear D gene. V was clipped by 4 bases and J by 3 bases, with 10 bases between them. Germline V lookup: CDR1 SGHNT, CDR2 YYREEE (reference sequence). This CDR3 spans 13 amino acids. CDR3 residues: CASSRTRDTEAFF. The CDR3, as DNA: TGTGCCAGCAGCCGGACTAGGGACACTGAAGCTTTCTTT.

The CDR3, as DNA: TGTGCCAGCAGCCTCGCAGGGGAAAGCCAAGAGACCCAGTACTTC. Amino acids: CASSLAGESQETQYF. The rearrangement joins TRBV28 to TRBJ2-5; possible D gene TRBD1, 6 bases. There are 15 residues in the CDR3. V lost 6 bases and J 1 base, leaving 15 bases between the germline ends. Germline CDR1 and CDR2: MDHEN and SYDVKM. Supplemented by reference TRBV28 and TRBJ2-5, the full variable domain reads DVKVTQSSRYLVKRTGEKVFLECVQDMDHENMFWYRQDPGLGLRLIYFSYDVKMKEKGDIPEGYSVSREKKERFSLILESASTNQTSMYLCASSLAGESQETQYFGPGTRLLVL.

The V call is TRBV28, the J call TRBJ1-4; 7 bases map to TRBD1. The CDR3 is 16 amino acids. The junction had 14 bases not matched to a gene; V was cut back by 5 bases and J by 8 bases. CDR1 and CDR2 (germline): MDHEN, SYDVKM. The CDR3 DNA reads TGTGCCAGCAGTCCCGGGTCGACAGGGAAGGAAGAAAAACTGTTTTTT. It is translated as CASSPGSTGKEEKLFF.

This clone was detected only a few times. This chain uses TRBV28 with TRBJ1-6, with 9 bases fitting TRBD1. The CDR3 length is 14 residues. J was trimmed by 7 bases and V by 6 bases; bases with no gene match: 4. The germline CDR1 and CDR2 sequences are MDHEN and SYDVKM. CDR3: CASSPGTGNSPLHF. The CDR3 nucleotides are TGTGCCAGCAGCCCAGGGACAGGGAATTCACCCCTCCACTTT.

The CDR3 DNA is TGCGCCAGCAGCCAAGATGGGGGGACAGTCACCGGGGAGCTGTTTTTT. Translated: CASSQDGGTVTGELFF. The chain is built from TRBV4-1 and TRBJ2-2, with D tentatively TRBD1 (7 bases). Germline-derived CDR1 and CDR2 are MGHRA and YSYEKL. The CDR3 has 16 residues. Trimming cost V 0 bases and J 4 bases, with 12 bases left between them.

This clone was counted only a few times. The V call is TRBV6-5, the J call TRBJ2-1, with D unclear. Germline CDR1 is MNHEY and CDR2 is SVGAGI. This CDR3 is 13 amino acids long. V was shortened by 2 bases and J by 4 bases, with 6 bases between the two germline ends. In nucleotides, the CDR3 is TGTGCCAGCAGTTACGGCGGTTACAATGAGCAGTTCTTC. Residues: CASSYGGYNEQFF.

The chain joins TRBV3-1 (or the pseudogene TRBV3-2) to TRBJ1-3, with TRBD1 identical over 8 bases. V shed 0 bases and J 8 bases; nucleotides not matched to a gene: 6. The CDR3 has 15 amino acids. CDR1 is LGHDT and CDR2 is YNNKEL in the germline V gene (reference sequence). The CDR3 region is CASSQDATGGHTIYF. CDR3 coding DNA: TGTGCCAGCAGCCAAGATGCAACAGGGGGGCACACCATATATTTT.

This chain joins TRBV6-5 and TRBJ1-2; D might be TRBD1 (5 bases). CDR3 length: 15 amino acids. The germline V gene has CDR1 MNHEY and CDR2 SVGAGI. Trimming took off 2 bases at V and 0 bases at J, with 10 bases between the two ends. CDR3 amino acids: CASSYAPGANYGYTF. DNA for the CDR3: TGTGCCAGCAGTTACGCCCCGGGGGCTAACTATGGCTACACCTTC.

This chain links TRBV4-3 with TRBJ1-4; 7 bases line up with TRBD1. This CDR3 region has 14 residues. The V gene's germline CDR1 is LGHNA and CDR2 YSLEER. V lost 4 bases, J lost 6 bases, and 5 bases stayed unmatched. The DNA of the CDR3 is TGCGCCAGCAGCCTACAGGGGTGGGATGAAAAACTGTTTTTT. It codes for CASSLQGWDEKLFF.

The rearrangement uses TRBV11-2 and TRBJ2-1; 8 bases agree with TRBD2. Germline CDR1 reads SGHAT; CDR2 reads FQNNGV. J gave up 8 bases and V 6 bases, and 9 bases lay outside the gene matches. This CDR3 is built from 14 residues. CDR3 bases: TGTGCCAGCAGTCAGAGCGGGAGCTTCCATGAGCAGTTCTTC. Protein product: CASSQSGSFHEQFF.

In the case of this clone: In the same sample, other DNA sequences code for this CDR3. For the CDR3, the DNA is TGCGCCAGCAGCTTGGGGCAGGGGAGGGATTCACCCCTCCACTTT. This encodes CASSLGQGRDSPLHF. The chain recombines TRBV5-1 with TRBJ1-6, with D possibly being TRBD1 (6 bases). This CDR3 is 15 amino acids long. The germline V and J ends were trimmed by 0 bases and 8 bases, with 12 bases remaining between them. Germline V gives CDR1 SGHRS, CDR2 YFSETQ.

The table lists this clone with a few counts. This chain joins TRBV25-1 and TRBJ2-3; 7 nucleotides match TRBD1. The V gene's germline CDR1 is MGHDK and CDR2 SYGVNS. The CDR3 is 14 amino acids. V shed 4 bases and J 4 bases; nucleotides not matched to a gene: 5. The CDR3 DNA reads as TGTGCCAGCAGTGCGGACAGGAGGCCAGATACGCAGTATTTT. It translates to CASSADRRPDTQYF.

The rearrangement links TRBV7-9 to TRBJ2-1, with 11 positions matching TRBD2. The CDR3 has 15 residues. J lost 10 bases, V lost 6 bases, and 11 bases had no gene match. Germline CDR1 and CDR2: SEHNR and FQNEAQ (reference sequence). The CDR3 protein is CASSPVAGGPQEQFF. The CDR3, as DNA: TGTGCCAGCAGTCCAGTAGCGGGGGGGCCACAAGAGCAGTTCTTC. Full variable domain (missing parts from reference TRBV7-9 and TRBJ2-1): DTGVSQNPRHKITKRGQNVTFRCDPISEHNRLYWYRQTLGQGPEFLTYFQNEAQLEKSRLLSDRFSAERPKGSFSTLEIQRTEQGDSAMYLCASSPVAGGPQEQFFGPGTRLTVL.

This CDR3 is CASSSSGQGIEETQYF. For the CDR3, the DNA is TGTGCCAGCAGCTCCTCGGGACAGGGCATTGAAGAGACCCAGTACTTC. This chain joins TRBV5-7 and TRBJ2-5, with 9 bases that match TRBD1. TRBV5-7 is marked as an open reading frame, function uncertain. The CDR3 length is 16 residues. The V gene end was trimmed by 3 bases and the J gene end by 3 bases; junction bases not matched to a gene: 9.

The rearrangement uses TRBV6-5 and TRBJ2-3; a possible D gene is TRBD1 (6 bases). CDR1 is MNHEY and CDR2 is SVGAGI in the germline V gene. Trimming shortened V by 5 bases and J by 7 bases, and 10 bases separated the two germline ends. This CDR3 comprises 12 residues. CDR3 nucleotides: TGTGCCAGCAGTCCGACAGGCCATACGCAGTATTTT. This sequence encodes CASSPTGHTQYF.

The rearrangement joins TRBV9 to TRBJ2-1, with D perhaps matching TRBD2 (6 bases). This CDR3 has 15 residues. Between the trimmed V and J ends, which lost 4 bases and 0 bases, there was a span of 11 bases. Germline CDR1 and CDR2: SGDLS and YYNGEE. CDR3 sequence: CASSLRGSSYNEQFF. The CDR3 bases are TGTGCCAGCAGCTTGCGGGGAAGCTCCTACAATGAGCAGTTCTTC.

This chain links TRBV9 with TRBJ2-5; a possible D gene is TRBD2 (5 bases). The germline V and J ends were trimmed by 3 bases and 1 base, with 13 bases remaining between them. In germline, CDR1 is SGDLS, CDR2 YYNGEE. There are 15 residues in the CDR3. The CDR3 is CASSGLGESQETQYF. The CDR3 DNA reads as TGTGCCAGCAGCGGCTTGGGAGAATCCCAAGAGACCCAGTACTTC.

The chain joins TRBV19 to TRBJ2-6; 7 bases agree with TRBD1. With 6 bases clipped from V and 2 bases from J, the junction kept 10 bases outside the gene matches. The CDR3 length is 17 residues. Germline V gene sequence: CDR1 LNHDA, CDR2 SQIVND (reference sequence). The CDR3 sequence: CASRRGQGQPGANVLTF. DNA for the CDR3: TGTGCCAGTAGGAGGGGGCAGGGGCAGCCTGGGGCCAACGTCCTGACTTTC.

The V gene is TRBV5-4, the J gene TRBJ1-2, with TRBD1 identical over 10 bases. The J segment lost 7 bases and the V segment lost 0 bases, leaving 6 bases of the junction unmatched. Germline CDR1 and CDR2: SGHNT and YYREEE (reference sequence). This CDR3 has 15 residues. The CDR3: CASSLGGDRGFGYTF. The CDR3 DNA reads TGTGCCAGCAGCTTGGGGGGGGACAGGGGATTTGGCTACACCTTC.

In its sample, this clone was seen once. V usage is TRBV7-9 and J usage is TRBJ2-1; TRBD2 matches 9 bases. Germline V gene sequence: CDR1 SEHNR, CDR2 FQNEAQ (reference sequence). This CDR3 has 14 residues. The junction had 5 bases not matched to a gene; V was cut back by 5 bases and J by 6 bases. CDR3 protein: CASSRGGRVNEQFF. As DNA, the CDR3 is TGTGCCAGCAGCAGGGGCGGGAGGGTCAATGAGCAGTTCTTC.

V gene TRBV5-4 combines with J gene TRBJ1-6; D unclear. Per germline, CDR1 SGHNT and CDR2 YYREEE (reference sequence). There are 14 residues in the CDR3. Trimming cost V 1 base and J 3 bases, with 5 bases left between them. The CDR3 sequence: CASSLSSYNSPLHF. In DNA form, the CDR3 reads TGTGCCAGCAGCTTGTCCAGCTATAATTCACCCCTCCACTTT.

The chain links TRBV12-3 or TRBV12-4 to TRBJ1-1, with 7 bases that match TRBD1. The CDR3 runs 12 residues. V shed 3 bases and J 10 bases; nucleotides not matched to a gene: 5. The CDR3 DNA sequence: TGTGCCAGCAGTTTCACGGACAGGTTAGCTTTCTTT. Translation: CASSFTDRLAFF.

CDR3 DNA sequence: TGTGCCAGCGTCCTGGGGTCGGGGGGGGCCGGTTCTGAGCAGTTCTTC. It is translated as CASVLGSGGAGSEQFF. The chain uses TRBV5-4 and TRBJ2-1, with 8 bases matching TRBD2. This CDR3 comprises 16 residues. The V gene end was trimmed by 7 bases and the J gene end by 9 bases; junction bases not matched to a gene: 18. Germline loops: CDR1 SGHNT, CDR2 YYREEE (reference sequence). Full variable domain (missing parts from reference TRBV5-4 and TRBJ2-1): ETGVTQSPTHLIKTRGQQVTLRCSSQSGHNTVSWYQQALGQGPQFIFQYYREEENGRGNFPPRFSGLQFPNYSSELNVNALELDDSALYLCASVLGSGGAGSEQFFGPGTRLTVL.